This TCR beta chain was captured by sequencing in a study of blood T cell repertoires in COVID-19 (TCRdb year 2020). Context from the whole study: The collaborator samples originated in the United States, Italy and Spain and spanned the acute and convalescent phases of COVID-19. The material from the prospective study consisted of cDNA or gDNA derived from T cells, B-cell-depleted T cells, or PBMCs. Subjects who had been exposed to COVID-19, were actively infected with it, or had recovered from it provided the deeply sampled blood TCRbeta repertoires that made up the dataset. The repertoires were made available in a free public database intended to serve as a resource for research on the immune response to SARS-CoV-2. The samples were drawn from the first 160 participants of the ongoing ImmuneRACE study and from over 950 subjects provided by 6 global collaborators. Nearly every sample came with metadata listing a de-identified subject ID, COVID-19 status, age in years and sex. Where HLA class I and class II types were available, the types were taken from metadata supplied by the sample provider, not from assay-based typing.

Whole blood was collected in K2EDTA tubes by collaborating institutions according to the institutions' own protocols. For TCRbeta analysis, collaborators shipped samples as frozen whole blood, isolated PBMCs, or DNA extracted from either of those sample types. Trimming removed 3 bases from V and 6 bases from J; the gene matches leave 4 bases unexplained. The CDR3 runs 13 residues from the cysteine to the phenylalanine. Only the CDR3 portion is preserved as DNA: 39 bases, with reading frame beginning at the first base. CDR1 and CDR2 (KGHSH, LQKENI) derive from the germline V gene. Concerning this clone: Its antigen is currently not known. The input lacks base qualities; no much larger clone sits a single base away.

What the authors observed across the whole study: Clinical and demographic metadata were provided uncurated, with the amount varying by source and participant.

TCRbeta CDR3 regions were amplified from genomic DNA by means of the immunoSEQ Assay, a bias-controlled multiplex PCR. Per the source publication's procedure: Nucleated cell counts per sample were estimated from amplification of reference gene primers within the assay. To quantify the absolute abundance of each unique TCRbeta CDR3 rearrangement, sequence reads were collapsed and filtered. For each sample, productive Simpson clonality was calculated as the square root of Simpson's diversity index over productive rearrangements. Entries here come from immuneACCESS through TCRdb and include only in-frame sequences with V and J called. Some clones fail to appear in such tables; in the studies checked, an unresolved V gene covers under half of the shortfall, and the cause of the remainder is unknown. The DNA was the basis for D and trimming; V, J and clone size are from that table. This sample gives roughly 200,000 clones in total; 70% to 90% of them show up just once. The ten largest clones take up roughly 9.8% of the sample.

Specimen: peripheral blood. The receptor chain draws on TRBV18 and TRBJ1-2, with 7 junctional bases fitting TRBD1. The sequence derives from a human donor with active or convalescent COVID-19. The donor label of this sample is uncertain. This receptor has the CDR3 CASSPRDSDGYTF. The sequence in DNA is TGTGCCAGCTCACCCCGGGACAGCGATGGCTACACCTTC.